Following are 6 T cell receptor beta chains from one sample sequenced in a study of OX40 agonist ivuxolimab in advanced cancers. Profiled with immunoSEQ multiplex PCR; TCRdb holds only in-frame clones, not every one. Of 65,000 to 90,000 clones listed, roughly 88% are singletons. Material: CD4+ or CD8+ T cells sorted from blood, obtained in a trial of the OX40 agonist ivuxolimab. These receptors came from an adult with an advanced solid tumor such as melanoma, head and neck, liver or kidney cancer.

V usage is TRBV11-3 and J usage is TRBJ2-4, with D perhaps matching TRBD1 (6 bases). Per germline, CDR1 SGHNT and CDR2 YENEEA. CDR3 length: 15 residues. The V end was cut by 2 bases, the J end by 6 bases, with 14 bases between. The CDR3 loop reads CASSLSWGRGNIQYF. The DNA for the CDR3 is TGTGCCAGCAGCTTAAGTTGGGGGCGAGGAAACATTCAGTACTTC.

This rearrangement joins TRBV27 to TRBJ2-3, with D hard to call. Germline CDR1 is MNHEY and CDR2 is SMNVEV (reference sequence). The CDR3 sequence is 14 residues long. The V gene lost 6 bases and the J gene lost 6 bases, with 16 bases spanning the gap. The CDR3, as DNA: TGTGCCAGCAGCCTCCGAAGCCTCACTGATACGCAGTATTTT. As protein: CASSLRSLTDTQYF.

This sequence joins TRBV7-2 and TRBJ1-3; D might be TRBD1 (6 bases). Trimming pared 5 bases from V and 2 bases from J, leaving 16 bases between. Germline V gives CDR1 SGHTA, CDR2 FQGNSA. This CDR3 region has 16 residues. The CDR3 DNA is TGTGCCAGCAGCCCACCAAGGACAGTCCCTGGAAACACCATATATTTT. Translated: CASSPPRTVPGNTIYF.

CDR3 DNA sequence: TGTGCCAGCAGCCTGCAGGGGCAGGGGAACGACAATGAGCAGTTCTTC. Translating it yields CASSLQGQGNDNEQFF. The gene calls are TRBV5-4 and TRBJ2-1; perhaps TRBD1 as D (6 bases). This CDR3 is 16 amino acids long. Per the germline V gene, CDR1 is SGHNT and CDR2 is YYREEE (reference sequence). Deletions cut 4 bases from V and 5 bases from J, with 19 bases between.

This clone has just one count. The rearrangement joins TRBV7-3 to TRBJ2-3, with 8 bases fitting TRBD2. The CDR3 totals 16 residues. In germline, CDR1 is SGHTA, CDR2 FQGTGA. The ends lost 4 bases at V and 3 bases at J; junction bases unmatched: 9. The CDR3 here is CASSSRGSGKTDTQYF. The CDR3 nucleotides are TGTGCCAGCAGCTCCCGAGGTAGCGGGAAGACAGATACGCAGTATTTT.

In the case of this clone: The junction differs from germline at one of its ends, possibly a read error. This chain connects TRBV2 to TRBJ2-2; 9 bases align to TRBD2. Looked up from germline, CDR1 is SNHLY and CDR2 is FYNNEI. The CDR3 runs 15 residues. The CDR3 nucleotides are TGTACCAGCAGCCGGACTAGCGCAAACACCGGGGAGCTGTTTTTT. Protein sequence: CTSSRTSANTGELFF.